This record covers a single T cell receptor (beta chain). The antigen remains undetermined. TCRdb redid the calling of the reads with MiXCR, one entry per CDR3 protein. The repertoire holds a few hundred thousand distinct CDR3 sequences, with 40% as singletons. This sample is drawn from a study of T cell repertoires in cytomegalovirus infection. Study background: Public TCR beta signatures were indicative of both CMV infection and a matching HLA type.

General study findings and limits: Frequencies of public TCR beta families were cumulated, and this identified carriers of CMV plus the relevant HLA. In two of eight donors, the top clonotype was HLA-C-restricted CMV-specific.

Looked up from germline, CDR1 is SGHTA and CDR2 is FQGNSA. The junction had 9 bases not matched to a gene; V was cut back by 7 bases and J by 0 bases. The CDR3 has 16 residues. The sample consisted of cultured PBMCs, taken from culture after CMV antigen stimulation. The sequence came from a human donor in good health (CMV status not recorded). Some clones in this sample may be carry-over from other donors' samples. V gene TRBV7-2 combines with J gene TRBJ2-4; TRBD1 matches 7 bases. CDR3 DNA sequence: TGTGCCAGCAACGTAAGACAGGGTCAAGCCAAAAACATTCAGTACTTC. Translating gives CASNVRQGQAKNIQYF.